These 5 T cell receptor beta chains were all obtained from the same sample, sequenced in a study of blood T cells in healthy people across ages. Combining a sample-barcoded 5' primer with a J-beta primer mix, a second PCR ran for about 7 to 11 cycles. Each CDR3 protein is one row after TCRdb ran MiXCR on the 5' RACE reads. The repertoire holds some 880,000 distinct CDR3 sequences, with about 37% as singletons. Source material: blood. Source of these receptors: a man aged 18 to 29 in good health.

The V call is TRBV4-3, the J call TRBJ2-3; D is perhaps TRBD2 (7 bases). The CDR3 sequence is 16 residues long. Germline-derived CDR1 and CDR2 are LGHNA and YSLEER. V was pared by 1 base and J by 4 bases, with 15 bases between. Written as DNA, the CDR3 is TGCGCCAGCAGCCAAGGGCCGGGGGGCGATTCAGATACGCAGTATTTT. This encodes CASSQGPGGDSDTQYF.

Regarding this clonotype: A much larger clone lies a single base off, so this may be a read error. This chain uses TRBV7-9 with TRBJ1-2, with D unresolved. Trimming took 8 bases from V and 8 from J, leaving 15 bases between them. The CDR3 extends over 12 amino acids. CDR1 is SEHNR, CDR2 FQNEAQ, per germline (reference sequence). The CDR3 loop reads CASVASALGYTF. In DNA form, the CDR3 reads TGTGCCAGCGTTGCCTCAGCCTTGGGCTACACCTTC. Together with reference TRBV7-9 and TRBJ1-2, the CDR3 gives the full variable domain: DTGVSQNPRHKITKRGQNVTFRCDPISEHNRLYWYRQTLGQGPEFLTYFQNEAQLEKSRLLSDRFSAERPKGSFSTLEIQRTEQGDSAMYLCASVASALGYTFGSGTRLTVV.

This rearrangement joins TRBV7-2 to TRBJ2-7, with D hard to call. The CDR3 extends over 13 amino acids. CDR1 SGHTA and CDR2 FQGNSA come from the germline V gene. Trimming removed 1 base at V and 6 bases at J, with 10 bases between. As DNA, the CDR3 is TGTGCCAGCAGCTTAGGTGCCATCGGCGAGCAGTACTTC. Translated, it gives CASSLGAIGEQYF.

This clonotype was recorded once. V gene TRBV20-1 combines with J gene TRBJ1-5; D remains unclear. This CDR3 is built from 12 residues. Trimming left V 0 bases short and J 9 bases short, with 9 bases between. Germline V gene data show CDR1 as DFQATT and CDR2 as SNEGSKA (reference sequence). CDR3 nucleotide sequence: TGCAGTGCTAGAGAGCAGGACCGGCCCCAGCATTTT. This encodes CSAREQDRPQHF.

Regarding this clonotype: This clone may be a read error of a much larger clone one base away. V gene TRBV13 combines with J gene TRBJ2-1; 8 positions agree with TRBD1. Germline V gene sequence: CDR1 PRHDT, CDR2 FYEKMQ (reference sequence). The CDR3 runs 14 residues. For the CDR3, the DNA is TGTGCCAGCAGCTTAAGACAGGGGAACAATAAGCAGTTCTTC. Translating gives CASSLRQGNNKQFF.